This T cell receptor (beta chain) was recovered during a study of OX40 agonist ivuxolimab in advanced cancers. Study-wide background: Patients were infused with ivuxolimab every 2 weeks at 0.01 to 10 mg/kg.

Germline V CDR1 and CDR2: WNHNN, SYGVQD (reference sequence). The CDR3 totals 13 residues. Trimming took off 4 bases at V and 4 bases at J, with 9 bases between the two ends. Measured with immunoSEQ multiplex PCR; TCRdb has only the in-frame clones, and not every one. The data contain some 70,000 clones, over 80% of them singletons. This TCR derives from an adult with an advanced solid tumor such as melanoma, head and neck, liver or kidney cancer. The chain recombines TRBV10-1 with TRBJ2-3; D ambiguous. The starting material was CD4+ or CD8+ T cells sorted from blood, obtained in a trial of the OX40 agonist ivuxolimab. The CDR3 DNA reads as TGCGCCAGCAGTGTTGCTTTCGCAGATACGCAGTATTTT. Encoded protein: CASSVAFADTQYF.